The 12 T cell receptor beta chains in this list originate from one sample, sequenced in a study of blood T cell repertoires in COVID-19. Clones were sequenced by immunoSEQ multiplex PCR, and TCRdb holds only the in-frame ones, with some missing. The sample has 300,000 to 350,000 clones, over 70% seen once. The source material was PBMCs or T cells enriched from blood (not recorded which). All receptors come from a man aged 25 to 40 who had recovered from COVID-19.

The rearrangement uses TRBV28 and TRBJ1-6; 8 nucleotides agree with TRBD1. CDR3 size: 16 residues. Germline assignment: CDR1 MDHEN and CDR2 SYDVKM. V was clipped by 6 bases and J by 1 base; unmatched bases: 5. The CDR3 loop is CASSPGQGSYNSPLHF. The DNA for the CDR3 is TGTGCCAGCAGCCCCGGACAGGGTTCCTATAATTCACCCCTCCACTTT.

The rearrangement links TRBV3-1 (or the pseudogene TRBV3-2) to TRBJ1-1; no definite D call. In germline, CDR1 is LGHDT, CDR2 YNNKEL (reference sequence). The length of the CDR3 is 11 residues. V was shortened by 1 base and J by 10 bases, with 7 bases between the two germline ends. As DNA, the CDR3 is TGTGCCAGCAGCCAAGTGGGGAGAGCTTTCTTT. Protein: CASSQVGRAFF.

This chain connects TRBV28 to TRBJ2-1; the match to TRBD1 covers 9 bases. This CDR3 contains 17 residues. The V and J ends lost 1 base and 9 bases, in that order; junction bases with no gene match: 13. Germline lookup yields CDR1 MDHEN and CDR2 SYDVKM. The CDR3 DNA sequence: TGTGCCAGCAGTTTATTGCAGGGACAGGGCGCTTCCGGTGAGCAGTTCTTC. Amino acid sequence: CASSLLQGQGASGEQFF.

This clone was picked up a small number of times. The rearrangement joins TRBV4-1 to TRBJ2-5; no clear D gene. The CDR3 is made up of 13 amino acids. The V gene's germline CDR1 is MGHRA and CDR2 YSYEKL. V was shortened by 4 bases and J by 5 bases, with 11 bases between the two germline ends. The CDR3 loop reads CASSLRILETQYF. CDR3 bases: TGCGCCAGCAGCCTGAGAATTTTGGAGACCCAGTACTTC.

The genes are TRBV12-3 or TRBV12-4 and TRBJ1-1; possible D gene TRBD1, 5 bases. V shed 6 bases and J shed 1 base, with 9 bases lying between them. The CDR3 is made up of 13 amino acids. CDR3 loop: CASSLGGNTEAFF. The CDR3 nucleotides read TGTGCCAGCAGCCTCGGGGGGAACACTGAAGCTTTCTTT.

The chain links TRBV19 to TRBJ1-2, with a weak D call TRBD1 (5 bases). Between the trimmed V and J ends, which lost 0 bases and 3 bases, there was a span of 14 bases. The CDR3 totals 16 residues. Germline CDR1 and CDR2: LNHDA and SQIVND (reference sequence). In nucleotides, the CDR3 is TGTGCCAGTAGTATAGATGACATTGGGGGGGACTATGGCTACACCTTC. This encodes CASSIDDIGGDYGYTF.

V gene TRBV19 combines with J gene TRBJ1-1; D uncertain. The ends were cut back, 6 bases at V and 1 base at J, with 12 bases in the middle. Looked up from germline, CDR1 is LNHDA and CDR2 is SQIVND (reference sequence). The CDR3 loop spans 14 amino acids. The CDR3 loop is CASRKTNTNTEAFF. In DNA form, the CDR3 reads TGTGCCAGTAGAAAAACTAATACGAACACTGAAGCTTTCTTT.

V usage is TRBV6-4 and J usage is TRBJ1-5; D ambiguous. CDR3 length equals 14 residues. CDR1 is MRHNA and CDR2 is SNTAGT in the germline V gene. V lost 5 bases, J lost 7 bases, and 15 bases lay in between. CDR3 in DNA: TGTGCCAGCAGTCCAAATGGAGTCAGACAGCCCCAGCATTTT. This encodes CASSPNGVRQPQHF.

CDR3 sequence (DNA): TGTGCCAGCAGTGAAATGGGAGGGGTAAAACTGTTTTTT. It translates to CASSEMGGVKLFF. J is TRBJ1-4 and V is TRBV25-1; D is perhaps TRBD1 (5 bases). CDR1 and CDR2 from the germline V gene are MGHDK and SYGVNS. The CDR3 has 13 residues. With 2 bases removed from V and 10 bases from J, the gap between germline ends came to 11 bases.

The gene calls are TRBV11-2 and TRBJ2-7, with 11 bases aligning to TRBD2. Unmatched junction bases numbered 1, after V lost 2 bases and J lost 1 base. Germline loops: CDR1 SGHAT, CDR2 FQNNGV. This CDR3 has 15 amino acids. DNA of the CDR3: TGTGCCAGCAGCTTACTAGCGGGGGGTTCCTACGAGCAGTACTTC. It encodes CASSLLAGGSYEQYF.

This sequence joins TRBV6-5 and TRBJ2-3; D is ambiguous. This CDR3 region has 13 residues. Trimming removed 7 bases at V and 2 bases at J, with 10 bases between. Germline assignment: CDR1 MNHEY and CDR2 SVGAGI. DNA for the CDR3: TGTGCCAGCACCCAAACTCACACAGATACGCAGTATTTT. The encoded protein is CASTQTHTDTQYF.

The rearrangement joins TRBV3-1 (or the pseudogene TRBV3-2) to TRBJ1-5, with D perhaps matching TRBD1 (5 bases). Looked up from germline, CDR1 is LGHDT and CDR2 is YNNKEL (reference sequence). The CDR3 is 15 amino acids. Trimming pared 2 bases from V and 7 bases from J, leaving 15 bases between. CDR3 amino acids: CASSQNEGVQQPQHF. The CDR3 DNA reads as TGTGCCAGCAGCCAAAACGAAGGGGTTCAGCAGCCCCAGCATTTT.